Sequencing of this T cell receptor (beta chain) was carried out in a study of CD8+CD57+ T cells in acquired aplastic anemia. Investigators profiled TCR beta VDJ and CDR3 from genomic DNA template. TCRdb passed the reads through MiXCR, listing each CDR3 protein once. The table has over 150,000 distinct CDR3 sequences, nearly 65% seen once. For sequencing, patients were chosen who had shown expansion of CD8+CD57+ cells by flow cytometry. This CDR3 region has 12 residues. Looked up from germline, CDR1 is KGHDR and CDR2 is SFDVKD. Trimming shortened V by 3 bases and J by 7 bases, and 6 bases separated the two germline ends.

This chain links TRBV24-1 with TRBJ1-5; D uncertain. This clonotype was obtained from a human donor with aplastic anemia. Sequenced sample: sorted CD4+, CD8+, or CD8+CD57+ T cells (not recorded which) from PBMCs. The CDR3 sequence is CATSDGQQPQHF. The CDR3 DNA reads as TGTGCCACCAGTGATGGGCAGCAGCCCCAGCATTTT.